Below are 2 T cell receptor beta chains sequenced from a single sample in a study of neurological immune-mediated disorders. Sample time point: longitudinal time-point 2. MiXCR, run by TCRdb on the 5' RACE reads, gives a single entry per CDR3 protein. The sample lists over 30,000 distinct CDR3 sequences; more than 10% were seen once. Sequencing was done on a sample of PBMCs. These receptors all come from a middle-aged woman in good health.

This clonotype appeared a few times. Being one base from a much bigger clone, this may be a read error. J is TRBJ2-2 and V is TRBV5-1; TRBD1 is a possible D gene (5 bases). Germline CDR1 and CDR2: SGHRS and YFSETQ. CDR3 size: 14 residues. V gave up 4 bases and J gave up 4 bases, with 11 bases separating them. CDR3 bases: TGCGCCAGCAGCGAAAGGACATTCACCGGGGAGCTGTTTTTT. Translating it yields CASSERTFTGELFF.

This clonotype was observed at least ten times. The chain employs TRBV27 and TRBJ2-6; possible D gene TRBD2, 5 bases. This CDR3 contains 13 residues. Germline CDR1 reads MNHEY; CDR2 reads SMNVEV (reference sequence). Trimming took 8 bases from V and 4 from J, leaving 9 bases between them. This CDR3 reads CASGLSGANVLTF. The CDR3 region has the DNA TGTGCCAGCGGACTCTCCGGGGCCAACGTCCTGACTTTC.